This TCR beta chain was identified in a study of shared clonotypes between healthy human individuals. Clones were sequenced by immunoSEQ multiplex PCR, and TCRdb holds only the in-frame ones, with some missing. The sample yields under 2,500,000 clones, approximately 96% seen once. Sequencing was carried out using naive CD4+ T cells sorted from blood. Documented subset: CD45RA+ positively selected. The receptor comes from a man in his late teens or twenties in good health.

DNA of the CDR3: TGTGCCAGCAGTGAAATACTAGGACAGAAACTGTTTTTT. It codes for CASSEILGQKLFF. This chain links TRBV6-4 with TRBJ1-4, with D perhaps TRBD1 (6 bases). Trimming pared 3 bases from V and 11 bases from J, leaving 13 bases between. CDR1 is MRHNA, CDR2 SNTAGT, per germline. The CDR3 runs 13 residues.